The rows below give T cell receptor beta chains drawn from one sample of a study of cytomegalovirus exposure and HLA in healthy donors. The protocol was immunoSEQ multiplex PCR, while the TCRdb copy is restricted to in-frame clones and leaves out a portion. The data show fewer than 200,000 clones, 76% seen once. Sequenced material: PBMCs. The source is a female donor in good health and CMV-seronegative. CDR3s include the opening cysteine and the closing phenylalanine or tryptophan. The order of the fields is clone size, V gene, D gene, J gene, CDR3 DNA, CDR3 protein. A D gene is named only where the DNA matches it firmly. Clone sizes are given selectively: once, few, many, or a class where the clone is expanded.

NA,TRBV4-3,TRBD2,TRBJ2-7,TGCGCCAGCAGCCAAGTTGGGGGTTTTGTTAGCGGGAGTTACTACGAGCAGTACTTC,CASSQVGGFVSGSYYEQYF
NA,TRBV23-1,NA,TRBJ1-4,TGCGCCAGCAGTCAATTTCTAGAGCTTAGTAATGAAAAACTGTTTTTT,CASSQFLELSNEKLFF
NA,TRBV19,TRBD1,TRBJ1-1,TGTGCCAGTAGTCTAATAGACAGGGTGGTCACTGAAGCTTTCTTT,CASSLIDRVVTEAFF
few,TRBV7-9,NA,TRBJ1-2,TGTGCCAGCAGCTCGGCGGAAGGGGAAGCTAACTATGGCTACACCTTC,CASSSAEGEANYGYTF
NA,TRBV9,NA,TRBJ2-3,TGTGCCAGCAGCGTCACAGGGACAGATACGCAGTATTTT,CASSVTGTDTQYF
NA,TRBV9,TRBD2,TRBJ2-7,TGTGCCAGCCTAGCGGGGGTCTCCTACGAGCAGTACTTC,CASLAGVSYEQYF
NA,TRBV6-1,NA,TRBJ2-1,TGTGCCAGCAGACTCGGACGCGTACAGGACAATGAGCAGTTCTTC,CASRLGRVQDNEQFF
NA,TRBV6-5,NA,TRBJ1-1,TGTGCCAGCAGTCCTTCTGGACATCTTGAAGCTTTCTTT,CASSPSGHLEAFF
NA,TRBV11-3,TRBD1,TRBJ1-2,TGTGCCAGCAGCTTGCCCCTTGACAGGGGTAGGGGTGGCTACACCTTC,CASSLPLDRGRGGYTF
NA,TRBV28,NA,TRBJ1-3,TGTGCCAGCAGTACAACTTTTGGGCGACGTCTGCCGAACACCATATATTTT,CASSTTFGRRLPNTIYF
NA,TRBV5-6,TRBD1,TRBJ2-7,TGTGCCAGCAGCTACAGGGGGCGTCGGGAGCAGTACTTC,CASSYRGRREQYF
NA,TRBV10-3,TRBD1,TRBJ2-2,TGTGCCATCAGTGCGGACAGGGGAAACACCGGGGAGCTGTTTTTT,CAISADRGNTGELFF
NA,TRBV19,TRBD2,TRBJ2-3,TGTGCCAGTAGTAAGACTAGCGGGGGCCGCCTTGACCCCACAGATACGCAGTATTTT,CASSKTSGGRLDPTDTQYF
once,TRBV13,TRBD1,TRBJ2-7,TGTGCCAGCAGCTCCTTGACAGGGGGGTCCCACGAGCAGTACTTC,CASSSLTGGSHEQYF
few,TRBV5-1,TRBD2,TRBJ2-5,TGCGCCAGCAGCAAATCCAGCGGGAGTCGTCAAGAGACCCAGTACTTC,CASSKSSGSRQETQYF
few,TRBV6-5,NA,TRBJ2-7,TGTGCCACAAACCCGGGTGCTGGGTTCTACGAGCAGTACTTC,CATNPGAGFYEQYF
NA,TRBV2,NA,TRBJ2-7,TGTGCCAGCAGGATGGGACTGGACTACGAGCAGTACTTC,CASRMGLDYEQYF
NA,TRBV7-3,TRBD1,TRBJ1-6,TGTGCCAGCAGTCCTACGGACAGGTGGTATAATTCACCCCTCCACTTT,CASSPTDRWYNSPLHF
NA,TRBV28,TRBD2,TRBJ2-7,TGTGCCAGCGGCCCCGAAGCGGGACGCTCCTACGAGCAGTACTTC,CASGPEAGRSYEQYF
NA,TRBV4-1,NA,TRBJ1-6,TGCGCCAGCAGCCAAGATCCCAGTCCCAATTCACCCCTCCACTTT,CASSQDPSPNSPLHF
NA,TRBV19,TRBD2,TRBJ2-7,TGTGCCAGTAGTGAGCGGGACTACGAGCAGTACTTC,CASSERDYEQYF
few,TRBV5-4,NA,TRBJ2-4,TGTGCCAGCAGCTTGGGGGCAGGAAGCCCCTTAGCCAAAAACATTCAGTACTTC,CASSLGAGSPLAKNIQYF
few,TRBV7-9,NA,TRBJ2-5,TGTGCCAGCAGCTTATCGGGAGCCCAAGAGACCCAGTACTTC,CASSLSGAQETQYF
NA,TRBV11-2,NA,TRBJ2-2,TGTGCCAGCAGCTTATTTGGGCGGCGGGTTAACACCGGGGAGCTGTTTTTT,CASSLFGRRVNTGELFF
NA,TRBV7-2,TRBD2,TRBJ2-7,TGTGCCAGCAGTTTGCAAGGGACTAGCGGGAGGAGAGACGAGCAGTACTTC,CASSLQGTSGRRDEQYF
NA,TRBV29-1,TRBD1,TRBJ2-5,TGCAGCGTTGAATGGCGTCAGGGGGCACGAGAGACCCAGTACTTC,CSVEWRQGARETQYF
few,TRBV11-3,NA,TRBJ2-1,TGTGCCAGCAGCCCCAGGGTCGGATCCTACAATGAGCAGTTCTTC,CASSPRVGSYNEQFF
NA,TRBV7-9,NA,TRBJ2-1,TGTGCCAGCAGCTTCCCACTAGGGCGTAACAATGAGCAGTTCTTC,CASSFPLGRNNEQFF
few,TRBV4-3,NA,TRBJ2-7,TGCGCCAGCAGCCAAGGGGGGTACGGGGAGGACGAGCAGTACTTC,CASSQGGYGEDEQYF
NA,TRBV28,NA,TRBJ2-4,TGTGCCAGCAGCTCCGGACAGCTAGCCAAAAACAGTCAGTACTTC,CASSSGQLAKNSQYF
NA,TRBV27,NA,TRBJ2-7,TGTGCCAGCGGACCACAGGGTCTCCCTTACGAGCAGTACTTC,CASGPQGLPYEQYF
NA,TRBV28,NA,TRBJ1-1,TGTGCCAGCAGTTTAGCGGGGGGGCGATTACGCGGCACTGAAGCTTTCTTT,CASSLAGGRLRGTEAFF
few,TRBV27,TRBD1,TRBJ1-5,TGTGCCAGCAGTTTATCCGGGACAGGGTTCAATCAGCCCCAGCATTTT,CASSLSGTGFNQPQHF
NA,TRBV28,TRBD1,TRBJ2-3,TGTGCCAGCAGTCCCCCGGGACAGGGGTCTGCTAGCACAGATACGCAGTATTTT,CASSPPGQGSASTDTQYF
NA,TRBV28,TRBD1,TRBJ1-6,TGTGCCAGCAGTTTAGGACAGGGAGGGGCTTATAATTCACCCCTCCACTTT,CASSLGQGGAYNSPLHF
few,TRBV19,NA,TRBJ1-1,TGTGCCAGTAGTATAAAAGGGGACACTGAAGCTTTCTTT,CASSIKGDTEAFF
NA,TRBV6-5,TRBD1,TRBJ1-5,TGTGCCAGCAGTGAAACAGGGGCACGACAGCCCCAGCATTTT,CASSETGARQPQHF
NA,TRBV6-6,NA,TRBJ2-3,TGTGCCAGCAGTTACAGAACTAGCACAGATACGCAGTATTTT,CASSYRTSTDTQYF
NA,TRBV28,TRBD2,TRBJ2-2,TGTGCCAGCACTCGAGCGGGGGTCGTGGGAACCGGGGAGCTGTTTTTT,CASTRAGVVGTGELFF
NA,TRBV27,TRBD1,TRBJ2-5,TGTGCCAGCAGTATGAGGACAGGGTTGGTCCAAGAGACCCAGTACTTC,CASSMRTGLVQETQYF
NA,TRBV16,NA,TRBJ1-4,TGTGCCAGCAGCCAATCGGGAGTGGGGGCATCTAATGAAAAACTGTTTTTT,CASSQSGVGASNEKLFF
NA,TRBV5-1,TRBD2,TRBJ2-2,TGCGCCAGCAGCATCCAGGGACTAGCGGGAGGGCCCAGCACCGGGGAGCTGTTTTTT,CASSIQGLAGGPSTGELFF
NA,TRBV5-8,NA,TRBJ1-2,TGTGCCAGCAGCCAACCTGACTGGGCGGGTGGCTACACCTTC,CASSQPDWAGGYTF
NA,TRBV27,TRBD1,TRBJ1-4,TGTGCCAGCAGTGAACAGGGGGCCGATGAAAAACTGTTTTTT,CASSEQGADEKLFF
NA,TRBV29-1,NA,TRBJ1-1,TGCAGCGTGCAGATCCTAGCCCGTGAAGCTTTCTTT,CSVQILAREAFF
NA,TRBV4-2,NA,TRBJ1-4,TGTGCCAGCAGCCAAGAGGGAGGGGAAAAACTGTTTTTT,CASSQEGGEKLFF
NA,TRBV5-1,TRBD2,TRBJ2-2,TGCGCCAGCAATTTCGGGAGGGTTGGAACCGGGGAGCTGTTTTTT,CASNFGRVGTGELFF
NA,TRBV19,TRBD1,TRBJ2-3,TGTGCCAGTAGTATAGGCGGGCAGGGGGCCACAGATACGCAGTATTTT,CASSIGGQGATDTQYF
NA,TRBV28,NA,TRBJ1-2,TGTGCCAGCAGTCCCCCTCGCGGGTATGGCTACACCTTC,CASSPPRGYGYTF
NA,TRBV30,TRBD2,TRBJ2-7,TGTGCCTGGAGTGGAGGAGCGGGAAGCCACTACGAGCAGTACTTC,CAWSGGAGSHYEQYF
NA,TRBV5-1,TRBD2,TRBJ2-5,TGCGCCAGCAGCTTTAGCGGGACGTCACAAGAGACCCAGTACTTC,CASSFSGTSQETQYF
NA,TRBV6-1,NA,TRBJ2-1,TGTGCCAGCAGTGAAGCGCCGGGCGGGAAGGGCAATGAGCAGTTCTTC,CASSEAPGGKGNEQFF
NA,TRBV5-1,TRBD1,TRBJ1-1,TGCGCCAGCAGCTCTACAGGGGAGACTGAAGCTTTCTTT,CASSSTGETEAFF
NA,TRBV7-3,TRBD1,TRBJ2-2,TGTGCCAGCAGCCCAACAGGGGGCATGGCCGGGGAGCTGTTTTTT,CASSPTGGMAGELFF
NA,TRBV9,TRBD1,TRBJ2-2,TGTGCCAGCAGCGTAGTTGGGACAGGGCTGGCCGGGGAGCTGTTTTTT,CASSVVGTGLAGELFF
NA,TRBV29-1,NA,TRBJ2-1,TGCAGCGCCCGGGGGAATGAGCAGTTCTTC,CSARGNEQFF
NA,TRBV6-1,TRBD1,TRBJ1-5,TGTGCCATACAGGGGACGGCTAATCAGCCCCAGCATTTT,CAIQGTANQPQHF
NA,TRBV6-6,NA,TRBJ2-7,TGTGCCAGCAGCCAGGACGGAGGTGGCGAGCAGTACTTC,CASSQDGGGEQYF
NA,TRBV7-2,TRBD1,TRBJ2-3,TGTGCCAGCAGCCCGGACAGGGGTGGCGATACGCAGTATTTT,CASSPDRGGDTQYF